This paragraph reports one T cell receptor beta chain. These data originate in a study of blood T cell repertoires in COVID-19. The protocol was immunoSEQ multiplex PCR, while the TCRdb copy is restricted to in-frame clones and leaves out a portion. This repertoire shows about 200,000 clones, 80% to 90% found once; its top ten account for approximately 10%. Trimming cost V 5 bases and J 4 bases; bases outside gene matches: 10. The germline V gene encodes CDR1 MNHEY and CDR2 SVGAGI. CDR3 length equals 15 residues. The rearrangement joins TRBV6-5 to TRBJ1-1; TRBD1 agrees at 7 bases. The sequence came from a middle-aged man who had recovered from COVID-19. The sequenced material came from PBMCs or T cells enriched from blood (not recorded which). The CDR3 spells CASSPQQGVGTEAFF. CDR3 sequence (DNA): TGTGCCAGCAGTCCCCAGCAGGGGGTGGGCACTGAAGCTTTCTTT.